This T cell receptor (beta chain) emerged from a study of beta chain features in type 1 diabetes. Study-wide points: Within each of all four CD4+ subsets, Type 1 diabetes patients had TCRB CDR3s that were moderately but significantly shorter.

Regarding this clone: Its matching antigen is unknown.

With V trimmed by 3 bases and J by 6 bases, 8 bases remained unmatched. Looked up from germline, CDR1 is SGDLS and CDR2 is YYNGEE. The CDR3 spans 16 residues. As every portion of the isolated RNA was reverse transcribed, the sequencing read expressed TCRB transcripts. The data were produced by immunoSEQ multiplex PCR, yet TCRdb's version contains in-frame clones alone and is incomplete. The table shows 150,000 to 200,000 clones, with roughly 63% occurring only once. The chain recombines TRBV9 with TRBJ2-3; 12 nucleotides line up with TRBD2. This TCR derives from a man aged 25-40 years with type 1 diabetes. The specimen was naive CD4+ T cells from blood. CDR3 residues: CASSAKLAGGIDTQYF. DNA of the CDR3: TGTGCCAGCAGCGCGAAGCTAGCGGGGGGGATTGATACGCAGTATTTT.